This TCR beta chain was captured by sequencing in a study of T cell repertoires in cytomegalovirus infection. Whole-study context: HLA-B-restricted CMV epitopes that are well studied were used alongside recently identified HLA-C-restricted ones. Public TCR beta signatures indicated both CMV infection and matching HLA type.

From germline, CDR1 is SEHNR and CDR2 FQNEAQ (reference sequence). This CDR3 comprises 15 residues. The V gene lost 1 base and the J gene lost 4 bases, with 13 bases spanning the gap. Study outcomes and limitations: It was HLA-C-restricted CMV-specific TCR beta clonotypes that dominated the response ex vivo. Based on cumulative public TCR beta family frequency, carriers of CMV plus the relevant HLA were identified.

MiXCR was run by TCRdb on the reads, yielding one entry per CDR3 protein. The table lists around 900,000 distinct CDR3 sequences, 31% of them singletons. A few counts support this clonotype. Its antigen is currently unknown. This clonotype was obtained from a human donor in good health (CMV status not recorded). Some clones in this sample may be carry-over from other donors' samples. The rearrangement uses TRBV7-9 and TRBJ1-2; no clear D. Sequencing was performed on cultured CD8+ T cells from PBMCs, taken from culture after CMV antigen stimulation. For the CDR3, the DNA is TGTGCCAGCAGCTTAGTCCCAGGCGAAGTCTATGGCTACACCTTC. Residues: CASSLVPGEVYGYTF.